A selection of T cell receptor beta chains follows, all from one sample in a study of blood T cell repertoires in COVID-19. Using immunoSEQ multiplex PCR, the repertoire was profiled, and TCRdb retains in-frame clones only, with some absent. The sample consists of about 170,000 clones, about 89% of them appearing once. The sequenced material came from peripheral blood. The receptors stem from a man aged 65 to 85 with acute or convalescent COVID-19. CDR3s include the opening cysteine and the closing phenylalanine or tryptophan. Fields, in order: J gene, V gene, clone size, CDR3 protein. The size of a clone is reported for some rows only, either as once, few or many, or as a class for expanded clones.

j_call: TRBJ2-7
v_call: TRBV4-2
clone_size: -
cdr3_aa: CASSPHPGGYF

j_call: TRBJ2-3
v_call: TRBV7-3
clone_size: -
cdr3_aa: CASSLLGQSTDTQYF

j_call: TRBJ1-4
v_call: TRBV5-1
clone_size: -
cdr3_aa: CASSIGQGEKLFF

j_call: TRBJ2-1
v_call: TRBV4-1
clone_size: -
cdr3_aa: CASSQGVSGRPTYNEQFF

j_call: TRBJ2-7
v_call: TRBV11-2
clone_size: -
cdr3_aa: CASSLDRGTGSYEQYF

j_call: TRBJ1-5
v_call: TRBV12-3/TRBV12-4
clone_size: -
cdr3_aa: CASSFSADQPQHF

j_call: TRBJ2-1
v_call: TRBV7-3
clone_size: -
cdr3_aa: CASRRDRTNNEQFF

j_call: TRBJ1-5
v_call: TRBV28
clone_size: -
cdr3_aa: CASSLDARRPQHF

j_call: TRBJ1-2
v_call: TRBV6-1
clone_size: -
cdr3_aa: CASTQDGIPYGYTF

j_call: TRBJ1-6
v_call: TRBV3-1/TRBV3-2
clone_size: -
cdr3_aa: CASSSPGQGTSPLHF

j_call: TRBJ2-1
v_call: TRBV5-1
clone_size: once
cdr3_aa: CASSLELAGSYNEQFF

j_call: TRBJ2-1
v_call: TRBV12-3/TRBV12-4
clone_size: -
cdr3_aa: CASSLDQGDEQFF

j_call: TRBJ1-2
v_call: TRBV19
clone_size: -
cdr3_aa: CASSIPGRMQGYTF

j_call: TRBJ1-3
v_call: TRBV19
clone_size: once
cdr3_aa: CASSTVTIGNTIYF

j_call: TRBJ2-1
v_call: TRBV21-1
clone_size: -
cdr3_aa: CASSKSRLAGGHNEQFF

j_call: TRBJ1-2
v_call: TRBV28
clone_size: once
cdr3_aa: CASNAPGGLRYGYTF

j_call: TRBJ1-1
v_call: TRBV7-9
clone_size: -
cdr3_aa: CASTRRDRDGVGTEAFF

j_call: TRBJ2-5
v_call: TRBV4-1
clone_size: -
cdr3_aa: CASSPSGHPLGETQYF

j_call: TRBJ1-3
v_call: TRBV7-9
clone_size: -
cdr3_aa: CASSPDWGRGSGNTIYF

j_call: TRBJ2-1
v_call: TRBV27
clone_size: -
cdr3_aa: CASSLTASGYNEQFF

j_call: TRBJ1-2
v_call: TRBV6-6
clone_size: -
cdr3_aa: CAGSSLTGTGGGYTF

j_call: TRBJ2-1
v_call: TRBV2
clone_size: -
cdr3_aa: CASQEGGAYNEQFF

j_call: TRBJ1-4
v_call: TRBV5-1
clone_size: once
cdr3_aa: CASSLAGGATNEKLFF

j_call: TRBJ2-2
v_call: TRBV5-6
clone_size: -
cdr3_aa: CASSFMDRLPAGELFF

j_call: TRBJ1-5
v_call: TRBV15
clone_size: -
cdr3_aa: CATSRVGQGNQPQHF

j_call: TRBJ1-4
v_call: TRBV27
clone_size: -
cdr3_aa: CASSLFGSVPGEKLFF

j_call: TRBJ1-6
v_call: TRBV19
clone_size: -
cdr3_aa: CASSERRVYNSPLHF

j_call: TRBJ1-2
v_call: TRBV9
clone_size: -
cdr3_aa: CASSAGQGNYGYTF

j_call: TRBJ1-1
v_call: TRBV29-1
clone_size: -
cdr3_aa: CSVVTYAAFF

j_call: TRBJ1-5
v_call: TRBV20-1
clone_size: -
cdr3_aa: CSASRSHSNQPQHF

j_call: TRBJ2-3
v_call: TRBV5-1
clone_size: -
cdr3_aa: CASRQLAGVSTDTQYF

j_call: TRBJ1-6
v_call: TRBV4-3
clone_size: few
cdr3_aa: CASSQDLPGDSPLHF

j_call: TRBJ1-1
v_call: TRBV18
clone_size: -
cdr3_aa: CASSRQAMNTEAFF

j_call: TRBJ1-1
v_call: TRBV5-1
clone_size: -
cdr3_aa: CASSFPTGAGTEAFF

j_call: TRBJ2-7
v_call: TRBV5-1
clone_size: -
cdr3_aa: CASSLGTGLGYEQYF

j_call: TRBJ2-3
v_call: TRBV12-5
clone_size: -
cdr3_aa: CASGPRTNTDTQYF

j_call: TRBJ1-5
v_call: TRBV2
clone_size: -
cdr3_aa: CASTAQGKGQPQHF

j_call: TRBJ1-2
v_call: TRBV19
clone_size: once
cdr3_aa: CASSPPTGEARYTF

j_call: TRBJ2-1
v_call: TRBV7-3
clone_size: -
cdr3_aa: CASSPRGLNNEQFF

j_call: TRBJ1-5
v_call: TRBV18
clone_size: -
cdr3_aa: CASSPDRDISPQHF

j_call: TRBJ2-1
v_call: TRBV18
clone_size: once
cdr3_aa: CASSLGLVGNEQFF

j_call: TRBJ1-2
v_call: TRBV27
clone_size: -
cdr3_aa: CASNTGGWGHGYTF

j_call: TRBJ2-3
v_call: TRBV7-2
clone_size: -
cdr3_aa: CASSRRDRGPDTQYF

j_call: TRBJ1-2
v_call: TRBV5-8
clone_size: -
cdr3_aa: CASSLLSRDASGYTF

j_call: TRBJ2-2
v_call: TRBV5-1
clone_size: -
cdr3_aa: CASSLYMQGASGELFF

j_call: TRBJ1-1
v_call: TRBV5-6
clone_size: -
cdr3_aa: CASSAGTGFPEAFF

j_call: TRBJ1-1
v_call: TRBV3-1/TRBV3-2
clone_size: -
cdr3_aa: CASSRGTGNTEAFF